A single sample gave rise to the 7 T cell receptor beta chains below, sequenced in a study of blood T cell repertoires in COVID-19. The protocol was immunoSEQ multiplex PCR, while the TCRdb copy is restricted to in-frame clones and leaves out a portion. The data contain some 390,000 clones, around 87% of them singletons. Sequenced sample: peripheral blood. The receptors were sampled from a woman aged 60-75 years with COVID-19, enrolled during active disease.

V is TRBV11-2 and J is TRBJ1-1, with D maybe TRBD1 (5 bases). V lost 1 base and J 3 bases, leaving 15 bases between the germline ends. The CDR3 loop spans 16 amino acids. From germline, CDR1 is SGHAT and CDR2 FQNNGV. The CDR3 spells CASSLGGAGRDTEAFF. In nucleotides, the CDR3 is TGTGCCAGCAGCTTAGGTGGGGCAGGGAGGGACACTGAAGCTTTCTTT.

This chain uses TRBV3-1 (or the pseudogene TRBV3-2) with TRBJ2-1, with TRBD1 matching over 8 bases. Germline values: CDR1 LGHDT, CDR2 YNNKEL (reference sequence). J lost 4 bases, V lost 1 base, and 3 bases had no gene match. The CDR3 is 15 residues long. CDR3 sequence: CASSQVTGEYNEQFF. The CDR3 bases are TGTGCCAGCAGCCAAGTGACAGGGGAGTACAATGAGCAGTTCTTC.

A few counts support this clone. The chain joins TRBV5-1 to TRBJ1-1; a possible D gene is TRBD1 (5 bases). Trimming shortened V by 3 bases and J by 4 bases, and 16 bases separated the two germline ends. The CDR3 runs to 15 residues. Germline V gene lookup returns CDR1 SGHRS and CDR2 YFSETQ. The chain's CDR3 is CASSWDGPGGTEAFF. DNA of the CDR3: TGCGCCAGCAGCTGGGACGGACCCGGGGGCACTGAAGCTTTCTTT.

This chain uses TRBV11-3 with TRBJ2-1; maybe TRBD2 (6 bases). This CDR3 has 17 residues. Deletions cut 4 bases from V and 7 bases from J, with 23 bases between. The germline CDR1 and CDR2 sequences are SGHNT and YENEEA. For the CDR3, the DNA is TGTGCCAGCAGCTCAGCGGGTAACATCAATCTGGGGAATGAGCAGTTCTTC. It codes for CASSSAGNINLGNEQFF.

Comments on this clone: The same CDR3 arises from other DNA sequences in this sample as well. The chain employs TRBV12-3 or TRBV12-4 and TRBJ1-5, with D unclear. The V end was cut by 3 bases, the J end by 4 bases, with 7 bases between. The CDR3 loop spans 13 amino acids. For the CDR3, the DNA is TGTGCCAGCAGTTTCTCGGGGAATCAGCCCCAGCATTTT. It is translated as CASSFSGNQPQHF.

This clone was recorded a few times. This chain's CDR3 is CASSLTGQGNNEQFF. The CDR3 bases are TGTGCCAGCAGCTTAACGGGACAGGGTAACAATGAGCAGTTCTTC. The chain recombines TRBV7-3 with TRBJ2-1, with 9 bases identical to TRBD1. The CDR3 totals 15 residues. V shed 0 bases and J 5 bases; nucleotides not matched to a gene: 2. Germline CDR1 and CDR2: SGHTA and FQGTGA.

The genes are TRBV11-2 and TRBJ2-1; D unresolved. Germline assignment: CDR1 SGHAT and CDR2 FQNNGV. The CDR3 runs to 13 residues. Trimming took off 8 bases at V and 3 bases at J, with 11 bases between the two ends. CDR3 loop: CASQAPVYNEQFF. CDR3 in DNA: TGTGCCAGCCAAGCGCCCGTCTACAATGAGCAGTTCTTC.